This T cell receptor beta chain is drawn from a study of cytotoxic CD8 clonotypes in ibrutinib-treated CLL. The overall study: Patients: some 11 relapsed/refractory, more than 14 treatment-naive, 17 IGHV unmutated. Average yields of about 260,000 productive templates and tens of thousands of productive rearrangements characterized the samples. Study-wide results and limits: With treatment, public clonotypes, which were uncommon, either contracted or remained stable.

Note on this clone: Its antigen is still unknown.

Here immunoSEQ multiplex PCR was the method, and the copy in TCRdb shows in-frame clones only, minus some. The table includes 90,000 to 100,000 clones, around 80% detected once. The sequence came from a human donor with chronic lymphocytic leukemia. The sample here was PBMCs, taken after 12 months of ibrutinib treatment.

In DNA, the CDR3 is TGTGCCAGCAGCCAAGCCTCACCCCTCCACTTT. Residues: CASSQASPLHF. This rearrangement joins TRBV7-2 to TRBJ1-6, with no clear D. V lost 5 bases and J lost 10, with 6 bases in between. Germline V gene lookup returns CDR1 SGHTA and CDR2 FQGNSA. This CDR3 spans 11 amino acids.